This T cell receptor beta chain was identified in a study of T-cell memory formation after mild COVID-19. Using constant-segment primers, 5'RACE produced TCR alpha and TCR beta cDNA libraries carrying sample barcodes and UMIs. TCRdb redid the calling of the 5' RACE reads with MiXCR, one entry per CDR3 protein. The profile covers 350,000 to 450,000 distinct CDR3 sequences, with roughly 20% appearing a single time and about 8.8% taken by the ten largest. The V gene's germline CDR1 is SGHTA and CDR2 FQGNSA. The CDR3 loop spans 19 amino acids. After removal of 4 bases from V and 3 bases from J, the junction contained 17 bases not matched to a gene. Notes on the study in general: Some SARS-CoV-2-responding clones were already detected in memory before infection. CD4+ bias marked clones expanding day 15 to 37, unlike balanced contracting clones. Confirmation was lacking for SARS-CoV-2 specificity of second-wave clones that peaked on day 37.

In the case of this clonotype: Its antigen remains unknown.

V usage is TRBV7-2 and J usage is TRBJ2-1, with TRBD2 identical over 8 bases. The sequenced material came from PBMCs or a T cell subset sorted from them (not recorded which). This TCR was sampled from an adult woman who had mild COVID-19 (a few samples of this study predate the infection). Cell type and time point are not known. The CDR3 here is CASSYTQGRAGGFYNEQFF. The CDR3 region has the DNA TGTGCCAGCAGCTACACCCAAGGGAGGGCGGGAGGTTTCTACAATGAGCAGTTCTTC. Complete variable domain (other parts from reference TRBV7-2 and TRBJ2-1): GAGVSQSPSNKVTEKGKDVELRCDPISGHTALYWYRQSLGQGLEFLIYFQGNSAPDKSGLPSDRFSAERTGGSVSTLTIQRTQQEDSAVYLCASSYTQGRAGGFYNEQFFGPGTRLTVL.